What follows are 11 T cell receptor beta chains derived from one specimen sequenced in a study of T-cell reconstitution after alpha-beta-depleted transplantation in children. Unique molecular identifiers were used to barcode this TCRbeta library. One entry per CDR3 protein results from TCRdb running MiXCR on the PCR reads. This table holds about a million distinct CDR3 sequences, 25% to 35% found once. Sequences were derived from PBMCs, mostly from graft donor cells, sampled 360 days after TCRalphabeta/CD19-depleted stem cell transplant. These TCRs come from a boy under two years old who had a stem cell transplant for SCID, so the T cells may come from the graft donor.

This chain uses TRBV5-1 with TRBJ1-5; no reliable D call. CDR1 is SGHRS, CDR2 YFSETQ, per germline. The CDR3 has 14 amino acids. The ends were cut back, 0 bases at V and 5 bases at J, with 9 bases in the middle. CDR3 protein: CASSLGWMDQPQHF. CDR3 nucleotides: TGCGCCAGCAGCTTGGGGTGGATGGATCAGCCCCAGCATTTT. Full variable domain (remainder filled in from reference TRBV5-1 and TRBJ1-5): KAGVTQTPRYLIKTRGQQVTLSCSPISGHRSVSWYQQTPGQGLQFLFEYFSETQRNKGNFPGRFSGRQFSNSRSEMNVSTLELGDSALYLCASSLGWMDQPQHFGDGTRLSIL.

This chain uses TRBV18 with TRBJ2-1; D is perhaps TRBD2 (6 bases). CDR3 length equals 17 residues. With 3 bases removed from V and 2 bases from J, the gap between germline ends came to 17 bases. Germline lookup yields CDR1 KGHSH and CDR2 LQKENI. CDR3 amino acids: CASSPRTGRGAYNEQFF. CDR3 nucleotide sequence: TGTGCCAGCTCACCGCGGACGGGGCGGGGAGCCTACAATGAGCAGTTCTTC.

The V and J genes are TRBV2 and TRBJ2-1; D is uncertain. The CDR3 runs 14 residues. Germline CDR1 and CDR2: SNHLY and FYNNEI. Trimming took off 3 bases at V and 8 bases at J, with 14 bases between the two ends. The CDR3 reads CASSDSRRLDEQFF. DNA for the CDR3: TGTGCCAGCAGTGATTCCCGCAGGCTGGATGAGCAGTTCTTC. Based on the CDR3 plus reference TRBV2 and TRBJ2-1, the full variable domain is EPEVTQTPSHQVTQMGQEVILRCVPISNHLYFYWYRQILGQKVEFLVSFYNNEISEKSEIFDDQFSVERPDGSNFTLKIRSTKLEDSAMYFCASSDSRRLDEQFFGPGTRLTVL.

This clonotype was recorded a few times. The rearrangement joins TRBV12-3 or TRBV12-4 to TRBJ1-2, with a weak D call TRBD1 (5 bases). The CDR3 has 12 amino acids. The ends were cut back, 5 bases at V and 8 bases at J, with 12 bases in the middle. The CDR3 spells CASSSRVWGYTF. In nucleotides, the CDR3 is TGTGCCAGCAGTAGCAGGGTTTGGGGCTACACCTTC.

The V gene is TRBV28, the J gene TRBJ1-3, with 9 bases that match TRBD1. Losses at the gene ends were 9 bases for V and 4 bases for J; bases not matched to a gene: 7. Germline V gene data show CDR1 as MDHEN and CDR2 as SYDVKM. The CDR3 has 14 residues. The DNA for the CDR3 is TGTGCCAGATCGACAGGGGGATCAGGAAACACCATATATTTT. It specifies CARSTGGSGNTIYF.

In this sample, this clonotype turned up many times. The CDR3 protein is CATNPRGRAKNIQYF. DNA for the CDR3: TGTGCCACGAATCCTCGAGGAAGAGCCAAAAACATTCAGTACTTC. This sequence joins TRBV27 and TRBJ2-4; D is uncertain. Germline CDR1 and CDR2: MNHEY and SMNVEV (reference sequence). V lost 10 bases, J lost 0 bases, and 16 bases lay in between. This CDR3 spans 15 amino acids.

This clonotype has only a few counts. The DNA of the CDR3 is TGTGCCAGCAGTTTGGAAGCGGGGGCCTCCTACGAGCAGTACTTC. Amino acids: CASSLEAGASYEQYF. The V and J genes are TRBV12-3 or TRBV12-4 and TRBJ2-7, with 8 bases aligning to TRBD2. The CDR3 contains 15 residues. V shed 3 bases, J shed 0 bases, and the junction held 4 bases outside the gene matches.

The gene calls are TRBV7-7 and TRBJ2-2, with D possibly TRBD1 on 5 matching bases. CDR3 length: 14 residues. Germline CDR1 reads SSHAT; CDR2 reads FNYEAQ (reference sequence). V gave up 4 bases and J gave up 2 bases, with 8 bases separating them. The CDR3 nucleotides read TGTGCCAGCAGCTCTGACAGAAACACCGGGGAGCTGTTTTTT. Translation gives CASSSDRNTGELFF.

This chain uses TRBV7-9 with TRBJ1-2, with 7 positions matching TRBD1. V dropped 4 bases and J dropped 2; count of bases not matched to a gene: 7. The CDR3 contains 15 residues. Germline CDR1 is SEHNR and CDR2 is FQNEAQ (reference sequence). CDR3 region: CASSYSDRINYGYTF. The CDR3 DNA is TGTGCCAGCAGCTACTCGGACAGGATAAACTATGGCTACACCTTC.

J is TRBJ2-6 and V is TRBV5-5; 7 bases line up with TRBD1. This CDR3 comprises 16 residues. V shed 0 bases, J shed 4 bases, and the junction held 4 bases outside the gene matches. Germline CDR1 and CDR2: SGHKS and YYEKEE (reference sequence). CDR3: CASSLAGTVGANVLTF. The CDR3 coding sequence is TGTGCCAGCAGCTTGGCGGGGACAGTCGGGGCCAACGTCCTGACTTTC.

This clonotype has just a few counts. The CDR3 reads CASSPGQGISYTF. DNA for the CDR3: TGTGCCAGCAGCCCGGGACAGGGTATTAGCTACACCTTC. This chain joins TRBV28 and TRBJ1-2; 9 bases are a match to TRBD1. CDR1 and CDR2 from the germline V gene are MDHEN and SYDVKM. V lost 6 bases, J lost 9 bases, and 8 bases stayed unmatched. This CDR3 is 13 amino acids long.